The 3 T cell receptor beta chains presented below share a single source sample, sequenced in a study of cytomegalovirus exposure and HLA in healthy donors. The PCR used 60 Vbeta and 13 Jbeta primers. The table came from immunoSEQ multiplex PCR; TCRdb's copy has only in-frame clones and leaves some out. The repertoire has 150,000 to 200,000 clones, 70% to 85% of them found once; the top ten carry roughly 1.4%. Material for sequencing was PBMCs. These receptors came from a woman aged 25 to 39 in good health and CMV-seropositive.

The chain carries TRBV7-7 and TRBJ2-1; D call uncertain. This CDR3 has 15 amino acids. V lost 5 bases and J 3 bases, leaving 14 bases between the germline ends. The germline gives CDR1 SSHAT, CDR2 FNYEAQ (reference sequence). The CDR3 protein is CASSSSYADYNEQFF. The CDR3 region has the DNA TGTGCCAGCAGCAGTTCATATGCGGACTACAATGAGCAGTTCTTC. Together with reference TRBV7-7 and TRBJ2-1, the CDR3 gives the full variable domain: GAGVSQSPRYKVTKRGQDVTLRCDPISSHATLYWYQQALGQGPEFLTYFNYEAQPDKSGLPSDRFSAERPEGSISTLTIQRTEQRDSAMYRCASSSSYADYNEQFFGPGTRLTVL.

The J gene is TRBJ2-1, the V gene TRBV5-1; 9 positions match TRBD2. There are 14 residues in the CDR3. Losses at the gene ends were 6 bases for V and 7 bases for J; bases not matched to a gene: 8. From germline, CDR1 is SGHRS and CDR2 YFSETQ. The CDR3 nucleotides read TGCGCCAGCAACGGCGGGAGGGCCAAAAATGAGCAGTTCTTC. Translated: CASNGGRAKNEQFF.

V gene TRBV30 combines with J gene TRBJ1-1; a weak D match, TRBD1 (6 bases). CDR3 length: 14 residues. Trimming pared 0 bases from V and 6 bases from J, leaving 14 bases between. Germline V CDR1 and CDR2: GTSNPN, SVGIG (reference sequence). The DNA of the CDR3 is TGTGCCTGGAGTGTACTTCTCAGGGGCTCTGAAGCTTTCTTT. Its translation is CAWSVLLRGSEAFF.